The rows below give T cell receptor beta chains drawn from one sample of a study of T cells in Graves' hyperthyroidism and ophthalmopathy. Via MiXCR, TCRdb re-called the multiplex PCR reads, giving one row per CDR3 protein. The sample has some 200,000 distinct CDR3 sequences, 17% seen once. The specimen was blood. The receptor source for this set is a man aged 45-65 years with Graves' hyperthyroidism. The conserved cysteine and the conserved F or W are not part of the CDR3 here.

V,J,CDR3
TRBV7-2,TRBJ2-6,ASGLGGPGSGANVLT
TRBV28,TRBJ2-7,ASSSHYEQY
TRBV3-1,TRBJ2-2,ASSPWDLQRELF
TRBV6-2/TRBV6-3,TRBJ1-5,ASSQGMGQPQH
TRBV29-1,TRBJ2-5,SVERDSQETQY
TRBV7-9,TRBJ2-1,ASSLASGSFEQF
TRBV9,TRBJ2-2,ASGVFVGVDGELF
TRBV28,TRBJ2-1,ASTPPGGSSYNEQF
TRBV28,TRBJ1-2,ASSLAGAGGYT
TRBV20-1,TRBJ2-7,SAIGRRGGSYEQY
TRBV18,TRBJ2-5,ASSLSGQGKETQY
TRBV20-1,TRBJ2-7,SARVGRVPTYEQY
TRBV6-1,TRBJ2-3,ASSPQGLAGGPDTQY
TRBV7-3,TRBJ2-3,ASSTGQGPDTQY
TRBV13,TRBJ2-7,ASSSRTVNYEQY
TRBV6-2/TRBV6-3,TRBJ2-5,ASSYLRQGGETQY
TRBV2,TRBJ2-4,ASSQDSQNIQY
TRBV7-9,TRBJ2-2,ATRTGGIGELF
TRBV11-2,TRBJ2-5,ASSFGDRQETQY
TRBV6-1,TRBJ2-1,ASRPDLWGNEQF
TRBV30,TRBJ2-7,AWSLDRYEQY
TRBV7-3,TRBJ2-3,ASSLVDTDTQY
TRBV28,TRBJ2-7,ASSLLGSGTRPYEQY
TRBV7-3,TRBJ2-5,ASSLRGHGETQY
TRBV18,TRBJ2-7,ASSSLSSGRPPYEQY
TRBV11-3,TRBJ2-1,ASSLTLGRTEF
TRBV28,TRBJ2-7,ASSLSDLASYEQY
TRBV19,TRBJ2-1,ASRTGTGPYNEQF
TRBV24-1,TRBJ2-5,ATSVNSGPQY
TRBV6-5,TRBJ2-5,ASSYSYQETQY
TRBV28,TRBJ2-7,ASSTFLAGSYEQY
TRBV7-2,TRBJ2-7,ASSLDSSGFTYEQY
TRBV24-1,TRBJ2-3,ATSGVAETGTDTQY
TRBV15,TRBJ2-7,ATSRDLGTANEQY
TRBV5-1,TRBJ1-6,ASSLSSGDSPLH
TRBV28,TRBJ1-4,ASSLTPPANEKLF
TRBV5-1,TRBJ1-2,ASSLEGGDGYT
TRBV6-5,TRBJ2-3,ASSYVLAGGTDTQY
TRBV11-2,TRBJ2-1,ASLGVSRNEQF
TRBV24-1,TRBJ2-5,ATSDFGPFGTQY
TRBV3-1,TRBJ2-7,ASSSSGQGHYEQY
TRBV12-3/TRBV12-4,TRBJ2-7,ASSDLAGGLRNEQY
TRBV12-3/TRBV12-4,TRBJ2-2,ASSFQGATGELF
TRBV20-1,TRBJ2-2,SVALSGSGELF
TRBV9,TRBJ2-7,ASSVKTRHSDEQY
TRBV5-8,TRBJ1-5,ASSLQGPGQPQH
TRBV3-1,TRBJ2-7,ASSPSRDRGQHEQY
TRBV12-5,TRBJ1-3,ASGSRTGTVGNTIY
TRBV19,TRBJ2-7,ASRGTSGPYEQY
TRBV5-1,TRBJ1-5,ASSPDREGQPQH
TRBV20-1,TRBJ2-1,SAREAGGQF
TRBV11-3,TRBJ2-1,ASSLEGGYNEQF
TRBV11-2,TRBJ1-5,ASSPWPDQPQH
TRBV28,TRBJ2-6,ASSLDFTGANVLT
TRBV20-1,TRBJ2-4,SAATGLAKNIQY
TRBV20-1,TRBJ1-5,SARNDPNQPQH
TRBV19,TRBJ2-1,ASSIPGLAAPNEQF
TRBV28,TRBJ2-6,ASSLGRGRGYGANVLT